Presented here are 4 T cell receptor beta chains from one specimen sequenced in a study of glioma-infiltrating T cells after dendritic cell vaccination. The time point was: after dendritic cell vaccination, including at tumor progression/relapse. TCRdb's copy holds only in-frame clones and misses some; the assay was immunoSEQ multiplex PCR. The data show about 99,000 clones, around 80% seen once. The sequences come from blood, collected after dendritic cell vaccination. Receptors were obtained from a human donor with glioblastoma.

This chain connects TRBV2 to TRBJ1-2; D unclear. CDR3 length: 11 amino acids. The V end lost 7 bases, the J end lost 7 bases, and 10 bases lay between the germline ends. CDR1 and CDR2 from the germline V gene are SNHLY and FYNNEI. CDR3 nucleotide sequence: TGTGCCAGCATAAGGGAGGGTGGCTACACCTTC. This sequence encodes CASIREGGYTF.

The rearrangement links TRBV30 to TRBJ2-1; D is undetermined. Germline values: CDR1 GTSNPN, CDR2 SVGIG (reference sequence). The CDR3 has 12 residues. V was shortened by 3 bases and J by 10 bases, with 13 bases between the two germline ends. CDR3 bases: TGTGCCTGGAGCGCCTTGGGCAGGGAGCAGTTCTTC. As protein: CAWSALGREQFF.

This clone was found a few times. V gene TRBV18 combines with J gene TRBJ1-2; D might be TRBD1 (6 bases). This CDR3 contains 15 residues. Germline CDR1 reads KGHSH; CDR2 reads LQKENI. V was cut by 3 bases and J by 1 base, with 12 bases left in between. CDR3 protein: CASSPDRRINYGYTF. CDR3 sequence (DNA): TGTGCCAGCTCACCCGACAGGAGGATTAACTATGGCTACACCTTC.

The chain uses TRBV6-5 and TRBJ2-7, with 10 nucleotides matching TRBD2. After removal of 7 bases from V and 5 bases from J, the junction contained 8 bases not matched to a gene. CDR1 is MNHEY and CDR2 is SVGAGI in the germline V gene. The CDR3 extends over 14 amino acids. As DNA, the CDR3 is TGTGCCAGCAAGAGCGGGAGGGCCGTGCACGAGCAGTACTTC. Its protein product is CASKSGRAVHEQYF.